These T cell receptor beta chains were read from a single sample in a study of cytomegalovirus exposure and HLA in healthy donors. Generated by immunoSEQ multiplex PCR, the TCRdb table keeps only in-frame clones and is missing some. Altogether 150,000 to 200,000 clones are present, about 13% being singletons, with the ten largest covering 7.8%. Sequences were obtained from PBMCs. Source of these receptors: a man aged 50 to 59 in good health and CMV-seropositive. Both conserved end residues are part of each CDR3. Fields, in order: V gene, J gene, CDR3 protein.

V gene: TRBV29-1; J gene: TRBJ1-1; CDR3 protein: CSVSPRGSTEAFF
V gene: TRBV30; J gene: TRBJ2-3; CDR3 protein: CAWGLAGAPSTDTQYF
V gene: TRBV6-6; J gene: TRBJ2-7; CDR3 protein: CASSRLAGSIEQYF
V gene: TRBV11-2; J gene: TRBJ1-5; CDR3 protein: CASSLEPGGQPQHF
V gene: TRBV11-3; J gene: TRBJ1-1; CDR3 protein: CASSLGGKLTEAFF
V gene: TRBV7-2; J gene: TRBJ2-5; CDR3 protein: CASSLAPPGGQETQYF
V gene: TRBV9; J gene: TRBJ1-4; CDR3 protein: CASSVAPTGGNEKLFF
V gene: TRBV7-9; J gene: TRBJ1-2; CDR3 protein: CASSLEGAGYGYTF
V gene: TRBV27; J gene: TRBJ2-5; CDR3 protein: CASSLGGMEETQYF
V gene: TRBV6-1; J gene: TRBJ2-5; CDR3 protein: CASLPTDQETQYF
V gene: TRBV5-1; J gene: TRBJ2-3; CDR3 protein: CASSPVSTDTQYF
V gene: TRBV11-2; J gene: TRBJ2-4; CDR3 protein: CASSIGTGGYESAKNIQYF
V gene: TRBV2; J gene: TRBJ1-5; CDR3 protein: CASSDEQGGQPQHF
V gene: TRBV6-6; J gene: TRBJ2-3; CDR3 protein: CASSLQGRSTDTQYF
V gene: TRBV2; J gene: TRBJ1-1; CDR3 protein: CASQETGSPEAFF
V gene: TRBV14; J gene: TRBJ1-2; CDR3 protein: CASSHPGQGHGYTF
V gene: TRBV9; J gene: TRBJ2-7; CDR3 protein: CASSVGPGSEQYF
V gene: TRBV27; J gene: TRBJ1-2; CDR3 protein: CASSLAGHQGYGYTF
V gene: TRBV5-1; J gene: TRBJ2-7; CDR3 protein: CASREDYYEQYF
V gene: TRBV6-5; J gene: TRBJ1-1; CDR3 protein: CASSPRPGNTEAFF
V gene: TRBV15; J gene: TRBJ1-5; CDR3 protein: CATSRGKGGGQPQHF
V gene: TRBV13; J gene: TRBJ2-3; CDR3 protein: CASSLRLPITDTQYF
V gene: TRBV6-1; J gene: TRBJ2-5; CDR3 protein: CASSEALAGAQYF
V gene: TRBV28; J gene: TRBJ2-3; CDR3 protein: CASSSVKWGGGASDTQYF
V gene: TRBV7-6; J gene: TRBJ1-3; CDR3 protein: CASSFRGRGSSGNTIYF
V gene: TRBV6-5; J gene: TRBJ2-3; CDR3 protein: CASRPGVYTDTQYF
V gene: TRBV4-3; J gene: TRBJ1-1; CDR3 protein: CASSQDSILGREGTEAFF
V gene: TRBV9; J gene: TRBJ1-6; CDR3 protein: CASSTGNSPLHF
V gene: TRBV14; J gene: TRBJ1-2; CDR3 protein: CASSQESRRGYTF
V gene: TRBV10-2; J gene: TRBJ1-1; CDR3 protein: CASQRQGGNTEAFF
V gene: TRBV9; J gene: TRBJ1-2; CDR3 protein: CASSPEGNAYGYTF
V gene: TRBV5-1; J gene: TRBJ2-3; CDR3 protein: CASSRGGDTQYF
V gene: TRBV5-1; J gene: TRBJ2-1; CDR3 protein: CASSLFAGGDEQFF
V gene: TRBV4-3; J gene: TRBJ2-7; CDR3 protein: CASSRLTPKSPLNF
V gene: TRBV11-3; J gene: TRBJ1-3; CDR3 protein: CASSWQGATGNTIYF
V gene: TRBV4-3; J gene: TRBJ2-1; CDR3 protein: CASSQDSILAGAYNEQFF
V gene: TRBV5-1; J gene: TRBJ2-2; CDR3 protein: CASSLAQGNTGELFF
V gene: TRBV5-4; J gene: TRBJ2-2; CDR3 protein: CASSLEGTRSTGELFF
V gene: TRBV19; J gene: TRBJ1-5; CDR3 protein: CASSPDRGNQPQHF
V gene: TRBV6-1; J gene: TRBJ2-1; CDR3 protein: CASSESSWVRDTDEQFF
V gene: TRBV27; J gene: TRBJ1-1; CDR3 protein: CASSLGTVSEAFF
V gene: TRBV30; J gene: TRBJ2-7; CDR3 protein: CAWKRQWIGEQYF